Sequencing of this T cell receptor beta chain was carried out in a study of T cells after yellow fever vaccination. For the study at large: Fractions of limited cellularity were prepared by means of SMART-Seq v4 Ultra Low Input.

Study conclusions and caveats: Re-detected after boosting: most primary clones, more than 95% of CD4 and 75% to 90% of CD8. The secondary response peaked faster, at day 5 versus 15, but was weaker. Abundant bulk-derived clonotypes could contaminate FACS-sorted repertoires.

Germline CDR1 and CDR2: MNHEY and SVGAGI. The CDR3 length is 17 residues. With V trimmed by 4 bases and J by 3 bases, 11 bases remained unmatched. TCRdb called the 5' RACE reads again in MiXCR, with one record for every CDR3 protein. Counted here are about 630,000 distinct CDR3 sequences, 12% occurring once; the ten biggest clones make up more than 13%. Notes on this clonotype: The antigen remains unidentified.

The rearrangement links TRBV6-5 to TRBJ2-3, with 9 bases that match TRBD2. This clonotype was sampled from a man aged 25-45 years who received the YFV17D yellow fever vaccine. Specimen: PBMCs, collected on the day of the yellow fever booster vaccination. CDR3 amino acids: CASSSRALAGMTDTQYF. Written as DNA, the CDR3 is TGTGCCAGCAGTTCGAGAGCCCTAGCGGGAATGACAGATACGCAGTATTTT.